This is a list of T cell receptor beta chains from one sample in a study of cytomegalovirus exposure and HLA in healthy donors. Clones were read by immunoSEQ multiplex PCR, and TCRdb kept only the in-frame ones, dropping some. The sample lists 150,000 to 200,000 clones; roughly 78% were seen once. Source material: PBMCs. The receptor set was obtained from a woman aged 45-65 years in good health and CMV-seropositive. Both conserved end residues are part of each CDR3. A D gene is named only where the DNA matches it firmly. The size field is filled for only some rows; it gives once, few, many or a size class.

abundance,j_gene,d_gene,v_gene,CDR3nt,CDR3aa
.,TRBJ1-5,TRBD1,TRBV19,TGTGCCAGTAGTGAGGAGCAGGGGGCGCGTCAGCCCCAGCATTTT,CASSEEQGARQPQHF
few,TRBJ1-5,.,TRBV7-9,TGTGCCAGCAGCCGTAAGCAGGGAAAGGGATCAGGAACCCAGCATTTT,CASSRKQGKGSGTQHF
.,TRBJ2-5,TRBD2,TRBV7-9,TGTGCCAGCAGCTTACAACATAGCGGGCTTGAAGAGACCCAGTACTTC,CASSLQHSGLEETQYF
.,TRBJ1-1,.,TRBV14,TGTGCCAGCAGCCAAGAAGGTGGGCTGAACACTGAAGCTTTCTTT,CASSQEGGLNTEAFF
.,TRBJ2-5,TRBD1,TRBV5-6,TGTGCCAGCAGCTTTCGGACAGGGGGCCCAGAGACCCAGTACTTC,CASSFRTGGPETQYF
.,TRBJ2-2,TRBD2,TRBV9,TGTGCCAGCAGCGTAGGCGGGGGGAGAGACACCGGGGAGCTGTTTTTT,CASSVGGGRDTGELFF
.,TRBJ1-2,TRBD1,TRBV6-5,TGTGCCAGCAGTCGGGACAGGAGAAACTATGGCTACACCTTC,CASSRDRRNYGYTF
.,TRBJ2-1,.,TRBV7-9,TGTGCCAGCAGCTTAGAGGGGGGGCCTTACAATGAGCAGTTCTTC,CASSLEGGPYNEQFF
.,TRBJ2-7,TRBD1,TRBV25-1,TGTGCCAGCAGTGCCCCCGGGACAGCGGACTCAATTGCCTACGAGCAGTACTTC,CASSAPGTADSIAYEQYF
once,TRBJ2-5,TRBD1,TRBV30,TGTGCCTGGAGTGCAGGGGGAAGTGAGACCCAGTACTTC,CAWSAGGSETQYF
.,TRBJ2-3,.,TRBV28,TGTGCCAGCAGTTCCTACGACACAGATACGCAGTATTTT,CASSSYDTDTQYF
.,TRBJ2-3,TRBD2,TRBV9,TGTGCCAGCAGCGGATTAGCGGGGGGCCCCTCAGATACGCAGTATTTT,CASSGLAGGPSDTQYF
.,TRBJ2-4,.,TRBV7-6,TGTGCCAGCAGCTTATATCAGGGGACCAAAAACATTCAGTACTTC,CASSLYQGTKNIQYF
.,TRBJ2-5,TRBD1,TRBV18,TGTGCCAGCTCACAATTGGTTAGGGGGCGAGGAGAGACCCAGTACTTC,CASSQLVRGRGETQYF
.,TRBJ1-2,TRBD1,TRBV5-1,TGCGCCAGCAGCACGGACAGGGTAAGCGGAGACTATGGCTACACCTTC,CASSTDRVSGDYGYTF
.,TRBJ2-1,TRBD1,TRBV19,TGTGCCAGTAGTATAGGGACAGGGCGTAATGAGCAGTTCTTC,CASSIGTGRNEQFF
.,TRBJ1-1,.,TRBV12-5,TGTGCTAGTGGTTTGCAGCAGGGGTTGAACACTGAAGCTTTCTTT,CASGLQQGLNTEAFF
.,TRBJ2-7,TRBD1,TRBV5-6,TGTGCCAGCAGCTCTGGGACAGAGACCTACGAGCAGTACTTC,CASSSGTETYEQYF
.,TRBJ2-3,TRBD1,TRBV15,TGTGCCACCAGCAATCTAGGGACAGGGGAGGTTACAGATACGCAGTATTTT,CATSNLGTGEVTDTQYF
.,TRBJ2-3,.,TRBV11-2,TGTGCCAGCAGCTTGGGGGCCCATCCAAGAGGGGCAGATACGCAGTATTTT,CASSLGAHPRGADTQYF
.,TRBJ2-3,.,TRBV15,TGTGCCACCAGCAGATACGGCGGGGACGTTGAGAATACGCAGTATTTT,CATSRYGGDVENTQYF
.,TRBJ2-3,TRBD2,TRBV7-7,TGTGCTAGCAGCTTAGCCAGCGGGGGCACAGATACGCAGTATTTT,CASSLASGGTDTQYF
.,TRBJ2-3,TRBD2,TRBV11-3,TGTGCCAGCAGCCTGAGCGGGGCGAGCACAGATACGCAGTATTTT,CASSLSGASTDTQYF
.,TRBJ2-1,TRBD1,TRBV30,TGTGCCTGGACGATCCCGGGACAGGGGGTGTGGAATGAGCAGTTCTTC,CAWTIPGQGVWNEQFF
.,TRBJ2-1,TRBD2,TRBV2,TGTGCCAGCAGTGGACCAGCGGGGGATACCTACAATGAGCAGTTCTTC,CASSGPAGDTYNEQFF
once,TRBJ2-3,TRBD2,TRBV15,TGTGCCACCCGACTAGCGCCTAAAGATACGCAGTATTTT,CATRLAPKDTQYF
few,TRBJ2-2,.,TRBV11-2,TGTGCCAGCAGCTTATCCGCAGGGTTGAACACCGGGGAGCTGTTTTTT,CASSLSAGLNTGELFF
.,TRBJ2-5,TRBD1,TRBV5-4,TGTGCCAGCAGCTTCGGGACAGGGGGCGAGACCCAGTACTTC,CASSFGTGGETQYF
.,TRBJ1-1,.,TRBV5-1,TGCGCCAGCAGTCCCAGCTCAAGGGGGGAAGCTTTCTTT,CASSPSSRGEAFF
.,TRBJ1-3,.,TRBV5-5,TGTGCCAGCAGCTTGGGACAGCCTCGGACCGGAAACACCATATATTTT,CASSLGQPRTGNTIYF
.,TRBJ2-2,TRBD1,TRBV7-9,TGTGCCAGCAGCTTTCGGACAGGGGAGGGCGGGGAGCTGTTTTTT,CASSFRTGEGGELFF
.,TRBJ1-2,.,TRBV6-1,TGTGCCAGCAGTCTCTCAAGGACAGACTATGGCTACACCTTC,CASSLSRTDYGYTF
.,TRBJ1-3,TRBD1,TRBV18,TGTGCCAGCTCACCTGGGACAGTGTCTGGAAACACCATATATTTT,CASSPGTVSGNTIYF
.,TRBJ2-1,TRBD2,TRBV2,TGTGCCAGCCGATCCCTCGGGAGGGGGGAGCGCTACAATGAGCAGTTCTTC,CASRSLGRGERYNEQFF
.,TRBJ2-7,.,TRBV4-1,TGCGCCAGCAGCCAAGACAGGGACTACGAGCAGTACTTC,CASSQDRDYEQYF
.,TRBJ1-1,.,TRBV9,TGTGCCAGCAGCGTAGAACAGGTCACTGAAGCTTTCTTT,CASSVEQVTEAFF
.,TRBJ2-2,TRBD1,TRBV2,TGTGCCAGCAACAAGGCCGGGACAGGCACCGGGGAGCTGTTTTTT,CASNKAGTGTGELFF
.,TRBJ1-2,.,TRBV15,TGTGCCACCAGCAGAGATTTATCAGGGAGGTCTGGCTACACCTTC,CATSRDLSGRSGYTF
once,TRBJ2-3,.,TRBV4-1,TGCGCCAGCAGCCAAGAGGGCCGGTCAATTGGGGATACGCAGTATTTT,CASSQEGRSIGDTQYF
.,TRBJ2-1,TRBD2,TRBV18,TGTGCCAGCTCACCACCGGGGACTAACTACAATGAGCAGTTCTTC,CASSPPGTNYNEQFF
.,TRBJ2-5,TRBD2,TRBV6-1,TGTGCCAGCAGTGGGCGGGGGGCCTTGGGAGAGACCCAGTACTTC,CASSGRGALGETQYF
.,TRBJ2-2,TRBD2,TRBV7-6,TGTGCCAGCAGCTTACTAGCGGATGACACCGGGGAGCTGTTTTTT,CASSLLADDTGELFF
.,TRBJ2-3,.,TRBV10-3,TGTGCCACCCGGAGGGGTCCCTCCACAGATACGCAGTATTTT,CATRRGPSTDTQYF
.,TRBJ2-1,.,TRBV7-7,TGTGCTAGCAGCCCCGGGACAAGGTCCTACAATGAGCAGTTCTTC,CASSPGTRSYNEQFF
once,TRBJ1-1,TRBD1,TRBV11-2,TGTGCCAGCAGCCGGACAGGGGCTGGCACTGAAGCTTTCTTT,CASSRTGAGTEAFF
.,TRBJ2-1,.,TRBV6-1,TGTGCCAGCAGCTCGGGGGGCCTCAAGCAGTTCTTC,CASSSGGLKQFF
.,TRBJ2-1,.,TRBV7-3,TGTGCCAGCAGCTTGCAAGGGGGATCCTCCTACAATGAGCAGTTCTTC,CASSLQGGSSYNEQFF
.,TRBJ2-3,.,TRBV5-1,TGCGCCAGCGCAACTGGTCGGGGAGGAACAGATACGCAGTATTTT,CASATGRGGTDTQYF
.,TRBJ1-2,.,TRBV6-5,TGTGCCAGCAGTACTGATAGGGGAAGGGACTATGGCTACACCTTC,CASSTDRGRDYGYTF
.,TRBJ2-5,.,TRBV6-1,TGTGCCAGCAGCCCTTTCCGGGGTCAAGAGACCCAGTACTTC,CASSPFRGQETQYF
.,TRBJ2-5,.,TRBV19,TGTGCCAGTAGTAATACTAAAGAGACCCAGTACTTC,CASSNTKETQYF
.,TRBJ1-6,.,TRBV9,TGTGCCAGCAGTCTCGGACAGCTAAATTCACCCCTCCACTTT,CASSLGQLNSPLHF